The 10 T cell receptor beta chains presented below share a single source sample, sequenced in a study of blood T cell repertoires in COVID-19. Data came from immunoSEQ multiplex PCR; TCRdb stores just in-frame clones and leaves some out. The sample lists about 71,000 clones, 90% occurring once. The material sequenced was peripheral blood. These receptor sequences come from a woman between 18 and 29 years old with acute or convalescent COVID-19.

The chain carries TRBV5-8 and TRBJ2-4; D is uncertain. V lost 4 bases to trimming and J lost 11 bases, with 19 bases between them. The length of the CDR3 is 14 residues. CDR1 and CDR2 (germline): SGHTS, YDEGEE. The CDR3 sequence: CASSVLAKLSVQYF. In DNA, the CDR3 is TGTGCCAGCAGCGTATTGGCCAAATTATCTGTTCAGTACTTC.

The CDR3 region is CASSGHSGTPYEQYF. The CDR3 DNA reads as TGTGCCAGCAGCGGCCATAGCGGGACCCCCTACGAGCAGTACTTC. The chain has TRBV5-5 and TRBJ2-7; 8 bases fit TRBD2. The V gene's germline CDR1 is SGHKS and CDR2 YYEKEE (reference sequence). The CDR3 has 15 residues. The V segment lost 4 bases and the J segment 2 bases; nucleotides outside the gene matches: 8.

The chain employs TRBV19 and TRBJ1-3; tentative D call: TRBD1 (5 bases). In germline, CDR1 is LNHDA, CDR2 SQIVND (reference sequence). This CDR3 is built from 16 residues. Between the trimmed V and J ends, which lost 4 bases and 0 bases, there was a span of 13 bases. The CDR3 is CASSTYTRDSGNTIYF. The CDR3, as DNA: TGTGCCAGTAGTACTTATACCAGGGACTCTGGAAACACCATATATTTT.

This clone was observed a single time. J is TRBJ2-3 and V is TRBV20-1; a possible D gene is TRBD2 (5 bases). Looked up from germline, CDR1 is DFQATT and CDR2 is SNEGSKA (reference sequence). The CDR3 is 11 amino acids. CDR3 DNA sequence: TGCAGGACCTGGGGAGCAGATACGCAGTATTTT. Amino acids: CRTWGADTQYF.

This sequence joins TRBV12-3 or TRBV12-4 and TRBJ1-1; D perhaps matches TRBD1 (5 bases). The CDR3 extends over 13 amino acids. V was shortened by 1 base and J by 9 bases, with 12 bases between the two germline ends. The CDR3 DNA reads TGTGCCAGCAGTTTAGGGCAGGGTAACAAAGCTTTCTTT. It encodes CASSLGQGNKAFF.

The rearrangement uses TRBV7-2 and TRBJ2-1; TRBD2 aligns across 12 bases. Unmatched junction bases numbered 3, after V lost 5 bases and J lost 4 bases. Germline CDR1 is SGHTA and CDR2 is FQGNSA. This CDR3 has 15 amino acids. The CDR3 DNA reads TGTGCCAGCAGCCCTCTAGCGGGAGGGTACAATGAGCAGTTCTTC. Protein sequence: CASSPLAGGYNEQFF.

The CDR3 DNA sequence: TGTGCCAGCAGTTCCCACAGGGGGCGGACTGAAGCTTTCTTT. It translates to CASSSHRGRTEAFF. The chain links TRBV28 to TRBJ1-1; 9 bases map to TRBD1. Germline loops: CDR1 MDHEN, CDR2 SYDVKM. V shed 4 bases, J shed 5 bases, and the junction held 5 bases outside the gene matches. The CDR3 contains 14 residues.

CDR3 protein: CASKQGATNYGYTF. CDR3 DNA: TGTGCCAGCAAACAGGGTGCCACTAACTATGGCTACACCTTC. The chain recombines TRBV6-5 with TRBJ1-2, with TRBD1 as a possible D gene (6 bases). V was clipped by 7 bases and J by 0 bases, with 12 bases between them. CDR3 length equals 14 residues. Germline-derived CDR1 and CDR2 are MNHEY and SVGAGI.

CDR3 sequence reads: CASSQDYLTGSFYGYTF. The DNA for the CDR3 is TGCGCCAGCAGCCAAGACTATCTTACAGGGTCCTTCTATGGCTACACCTTC. J is TRBJ1-2 and V is TRBV4-3, with D perhaps matching TRBD1 (6 bases). Germline V lookup: CDR1 LGHNA, CDR2 YSLEER. The CDR3 runs to 17 residues. Between the trimmed V and J ends, which lost 0 bases and 4 bases, there was a span of 18 bases.

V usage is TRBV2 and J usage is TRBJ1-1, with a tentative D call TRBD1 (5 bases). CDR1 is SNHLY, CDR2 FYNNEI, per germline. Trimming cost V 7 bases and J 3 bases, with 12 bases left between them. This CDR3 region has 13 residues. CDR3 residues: CASKGIGDTEAFF. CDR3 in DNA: TGTGCCAGCAAGGGGATTGGCGACACTGAAGCTTTCTTT.